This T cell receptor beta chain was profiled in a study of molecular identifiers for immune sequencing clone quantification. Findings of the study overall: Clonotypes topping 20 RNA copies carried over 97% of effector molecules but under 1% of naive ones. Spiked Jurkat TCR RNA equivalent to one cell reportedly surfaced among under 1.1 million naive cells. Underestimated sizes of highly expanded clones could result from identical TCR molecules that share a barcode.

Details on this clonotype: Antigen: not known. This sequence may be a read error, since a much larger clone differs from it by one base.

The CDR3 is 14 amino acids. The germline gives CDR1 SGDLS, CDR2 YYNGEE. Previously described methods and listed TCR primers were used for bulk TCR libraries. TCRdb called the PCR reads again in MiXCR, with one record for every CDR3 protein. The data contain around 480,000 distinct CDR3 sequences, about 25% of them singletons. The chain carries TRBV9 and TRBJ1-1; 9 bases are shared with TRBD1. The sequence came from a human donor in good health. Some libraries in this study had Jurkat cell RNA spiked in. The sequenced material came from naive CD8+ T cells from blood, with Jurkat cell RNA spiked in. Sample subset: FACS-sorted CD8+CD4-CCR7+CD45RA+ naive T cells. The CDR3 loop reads CASTGGTGGTKAFF. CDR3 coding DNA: TGTGCCAGTACTGGGGGAACAGGGGGCACTAAAGCTTTCTTT.